The 14 T cell receptor beta chains listed next were all sequenced from one sample in a study of spatial heterogeneity in lung cancer. Notes on the study in general: Higher tumor mutation counts went along with higher counts of expanded intratumoral alpha and beta TCRs.

TCRdb fed the 5' RACE reads into MiXCR, producing one record per CDR3 protein. Of under 3,000 distinct CDR3 sequences listed, 5% to 7.5% were seen once; the top ten hold 7% to 10%. No cognate antigen is known for these TCRs. The time point denotes: sample taken at primary tumor resection. Sequenced material: lung tumor tissue, taken at surgery. The source is a male donor with early-stage non-small cell lung cancer.

This clonotype qualifies as medium-sized. CDR3 region: CASSPASPSYEQYF. CDR3 in DNA: TGTGCCAGCTCCCCGGCTAGCCCCTCCTACGAGCAGTACTTC. The chain is built from TRBV18 and TRBJ2-7; a possible D gene is TRBD2 (5 bases). From germline, CDR1 is KGHSH and CDR2 LQKENI. Deletions cut 6 bases from V and 0 bases from J, with 12 bases between. The CDR3 runs 14 residues.

This clonotype rates as large. The genes are TRBV20-1 and TRBJ1-1; 9 bases fit TRBD1. The V segment lost 3 bases and the J segment 11 bases; nucleotides outside the gene matches: 13. Germline CDR1 is DFQATT and CDR2 is SNEGSKA (reference sequence). This CDR3 comprises 14 residues. CDR3 sequence: CSARRDRASLEAFF. For the CDR3, the DNA is TGCAGTGCTAGGCGGGACAGGGCATCACTAGAGGCTTTCTTT.

This clonotype was seen a handful of times. The rearrangement uses TRBV10-2 and TRBJ2-1; the D gene is possibly TRBD2 (5 bases). The CDR3 extends over 15 amino acids. CDR1 and CDR2 from the germline V gene are WSHSY and SAAADI. With 6 bases removed from V and 2 bases from J, the gap between germline ends came to 14 bases. CDR3 DNA: TGCGCCAGCAGCCCCACTAGTTTCACCTACAATGAGCAGTTCTTC. Protein sequence: CASSPTSFTYNEQFF.

Judged by abundance, this clonotype is medium-sized (0.01 to 0.1%). The chain has TRBV29-1 and TRBJ2-1; 8 nucleotides agree with TRBD2. The CDR3 spans 13 residues. Germline assignment: CDR1 SQVTM and CDR2 ANQGSEA. Trimming removed 6 bases from V and 2 bases from J; junction bases left unmatched: 3. The CDR3 DNA is TGCAGCGTCCGGGAGGGCCCCTACAATGAGCAGTTCTTC. Amino acids: CSVREGPYNEQFF.

This clonotype is judged medium-sized. The chain carries TRBV20-1 and TRBJ2-1; 9 bases are a match to TRBD2. V shed 2 bases and J 3 bases; nucleotides not matched to a gene: 11. The CDR3 spans 17 residues. CDR1 is DFQATT and CDR2 is SNEGSKA in the germline V gene (reference sequence). CDR3 nucleotides: TGCAGTGCTAGATCGGGGGGTAGCGGGAGTTTCTACAATGAGCAGTTCTTC. It is translated as CSARSGGSGSFYNEQFF.

This clonotype is medium-sized (0.01 to 0.1%) in the sample. The rearrangement links TRBV10-3 to TRBJ1-1, with 10 bases aligning to TRBD1. Per germline, CDR1 ENHRY and CDR2 SYGVKD. Trimming removed 5 bases from V and 1 base from J; junction bases left unmatched: 22. The CDR3 covers 21 residues. The CDR3 reads CAISPRSAGTGVLRGNTEAFF. Written as DNA, the CDR3 is TGTGCCATCAGTCCCAGATCAGCCGGGACAGGGGTTTTACGGGGGAACACTGAAGCTTTCTTT.

This clonotype occurred many times. The chain recombines TRBV7-2 with TRBJ2-3, with 8 bases matching TRBD1. The ends lost 5 bases at V and 1 base at J; junction bases unmatched: 2. This CDR3 region has 14 residues. The germline CDR1 and CDR2 sequences are SGHTA and FQGNSA. CDR3 amino acids: CASSPGQGTDTQYF. The CDR3 coding sequence is TGTGCCAGCAGCCCGGGACAGGGCACAGATACGCAGTATTTT. The variable domain in full, with the rest retrieved from reference TRBV7-2 and TRBJ2-3, is GAGVSQSPSNKVTEKGKDVELRCDPISGHTALYWYRQSLGQGLEFLIYFQGNSAPDKSGLPSDRFSAERTGGSVSTLTIQRTQQEDSAVYLCASSPGQGTDTQYFGPGTRLTVL.

This clonotype is categorized as medium-sized. The chain couples TRBV7-2 to TRBJ2-5; 9 positions agree with TRBD2. Germline CDR1 is SGHTA and CDR2 is FQGNSA. V was clipped by 3 bases and J by 0 bases; unmatched bases: 2. CDR3 length equals 15 residues. In nucleotides, the CDR3 is TGTGCCAGCAGCTTGCCTAGCGGGAACCAAGAGACCCAGTACTTC. It codes for CASSLPSGNQETQYF.

This clonotype is classed as medium-sized. The chain couples TRBV28 to TRBJ2-7, with 8 bases fitting TRBD1. Germline V CDR1 and CDR2: MDHEN, SYDVKM. Trimming took 4 bases from V and 0 from J; bases not matched to a gene: 8. There are 16 residues in the CDR3. CDR3 in amino acids: CASSSTGGVVSYEQYF. Here the CDR3 DNA reads TGTGCCAGCAGTTCCACAGGGGGAGTGGTCTCCTACGAGCAGTACTTC.

This clonotype is large (0.1 to 1%) by share. The genes are TRBV7-2 and TRBJ2-3, with 8 bases matching TRBD1. From germline, CDR1 is SGHTA and CDR2 FQGNSA. This CDR3 is 16 amino acids long. V dropped 1 base and J dropped 6; count of bases not matched to a gene: 9. The DNA of the CDR3 is TGTGCCAGCAGCTTAGGGCAGGGGGCGCTTAAGGATACGCAGTATTTT. This encodes CASSLGQGALKDTQYF.

By share of the sample, this clonotype is medium-sized (0.01 to 0.1%). The chain is built from TRBV28 and TRBJ2-5; 9 bases are shared with TRBD2. This CDR3 is built from 21 residues. J lost 0 bases, V lost 4 bases, and 21 bases had no gene match. The germline CDR1 and CDR2 sequences are MDHEN and SYDVKM. CDR3 protein: CASSSPILAGELSQYQETQYF. CDR3 coding DNA: TGTGCCAGCAGTTCTCCAATTTTAGCGGGAGAGTTGAGCCAATACCAAGAGACCCAGTACTTC.

The chain links TRBV20-1 to TRBJ1-1, with TRBD1 as a possible D gene (6 bases). The CDR3 runs 12 residues. Germline lookup yields CDR1 DFQATT and CDR2 SNEGSKA (reference sequence). V gave up 1 base and J gave up 10 bases, with 13 bases separating them. CDR3 DNA: TGCAGTGCTAGAGGACAGGCCAATGCAGCTTTCTTT. Encoded protein: CSARGQANAAFF.

This clonotype is judged large. The J gene is TRBJ2-2, the V gene TRBV6-4; D remains ambiguous. This CDR3 is built from 13 residues. Between the trimmed V and J ends, which lost 6 bases and 7 bases, there was a span of 12 bases. Germline CDR1 MRHNA, CDR2 SNTAGT. The chain's CDR3 is CASSAAPGGELFF. The CDR3 nucleotides read TGTGCCAGCAGCGCGGCGCCGGGCGGGGAGCTGTTTTTT.

Judged by abundance, this clonotype is medium-sized. V and J are TRBV20-1 and TRBJ2-7; 8 nucleotides agree with TRBD2. Germline CDR1 reads DFQATT; CDR2 reads SNEGSKA (reference sequence). V lost 3 bases to trimming and J lost 9 bases; unmatched junction nucleotides: 19. This CDR3 spans 16 amino acids. The CDR3, as DNA: TGCAGTGCTAGTCCCCCGAGCACCTCGGGGGGGAAAGTGCAGTACTTC. Protein product: CSASPPSTSGGKVQYF.